This T cell receptor (delta chain) stems from a study of DNA immune sequencing with unique molecular identifiers. Primers for all 8 TRDV and 4 TRDJ genes amplified genomic DNA in 32-plex. The library had 12-nucleotide UMIs introduced over roughly 3 barcoding cycles, then a second adapter PCR. TCRdb reapplied CATT to the multiplex PCR reads. The repertoire has some 780 delta-chain clones, approximately 26% of them found once; the top ten carry 40% to 55%. Relative to its sample, this clone is large. J gave up 0 bases and V 3 bases, and 9 bases lay outside the gene matches. CDR1 GEAIGNYY and CDR2 EKD come from the germline V gene. CDR3 size: 18 residues.

This receptor was obtained from a human donor in good health. This rearrangement joins TRDV2 to TRDJ1; 13 bases map to TRDD3. The sequencing sample was made of gamma-delta T cells enriched from blood buffy coat, or unenriched PBMCs (not recorded which). The CDR3 protein is CACDPILGDTRYTDKLIF. DNA of the CDR3: TGTGCCTGTGACCCTATACTGGGGGATACGCGGTACACCGATAAACTCATCTTT.